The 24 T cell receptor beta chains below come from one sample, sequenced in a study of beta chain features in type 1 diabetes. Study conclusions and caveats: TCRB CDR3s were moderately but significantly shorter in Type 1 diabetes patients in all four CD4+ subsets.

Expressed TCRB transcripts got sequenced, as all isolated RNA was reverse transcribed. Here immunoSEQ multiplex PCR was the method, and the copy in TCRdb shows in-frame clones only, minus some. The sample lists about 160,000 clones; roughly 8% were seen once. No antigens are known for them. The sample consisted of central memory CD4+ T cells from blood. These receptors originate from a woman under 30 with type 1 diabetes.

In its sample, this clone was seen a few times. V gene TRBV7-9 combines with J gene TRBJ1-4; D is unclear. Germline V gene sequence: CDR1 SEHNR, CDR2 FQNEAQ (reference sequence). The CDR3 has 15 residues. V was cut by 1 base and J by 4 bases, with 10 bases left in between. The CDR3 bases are TGTGCCAGCAGCTTAGGTTCCGGTTATAATGAAAAACTGTTTTTT. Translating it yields CASSLGSGYNEKLFF.

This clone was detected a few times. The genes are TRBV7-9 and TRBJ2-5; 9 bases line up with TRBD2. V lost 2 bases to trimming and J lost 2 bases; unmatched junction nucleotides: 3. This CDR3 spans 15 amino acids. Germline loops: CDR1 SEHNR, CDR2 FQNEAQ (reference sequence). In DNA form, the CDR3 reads TGTGCCAGCAGCTTAAATCTAGCGGGACAAGAGACCCAGTACTTC. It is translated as CASSLNLAGQETQYF.

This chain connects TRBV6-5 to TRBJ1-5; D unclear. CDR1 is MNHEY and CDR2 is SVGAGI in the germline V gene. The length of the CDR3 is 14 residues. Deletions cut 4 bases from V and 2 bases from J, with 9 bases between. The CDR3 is CASSLSTGNQPQHF. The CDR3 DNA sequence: TGTGCCAGCAGTTTATCAACAGGCAATCAGCCCCAGCATTTT.

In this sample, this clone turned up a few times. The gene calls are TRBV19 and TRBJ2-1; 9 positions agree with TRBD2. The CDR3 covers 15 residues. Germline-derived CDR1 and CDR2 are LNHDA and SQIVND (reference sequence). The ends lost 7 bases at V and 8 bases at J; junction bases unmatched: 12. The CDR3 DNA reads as TGTGCCAGTACCCCCCCCGCGGGGGGGCGGGATGAGCAGTTCTTC. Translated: CASTPPAGGRDEQFF.

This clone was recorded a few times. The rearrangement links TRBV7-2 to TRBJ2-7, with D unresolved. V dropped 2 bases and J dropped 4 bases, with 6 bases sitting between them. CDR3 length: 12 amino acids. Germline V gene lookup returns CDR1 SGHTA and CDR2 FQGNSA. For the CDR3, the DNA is TGTGCCAGCAGCTTAATGGAGTACGAGCAGTACTTC. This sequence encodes CASSLMEYEQYF.

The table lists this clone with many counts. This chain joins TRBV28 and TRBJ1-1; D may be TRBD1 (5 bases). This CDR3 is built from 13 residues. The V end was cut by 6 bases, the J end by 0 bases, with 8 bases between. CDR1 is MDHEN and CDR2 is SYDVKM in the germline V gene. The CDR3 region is CASRTRVNTEAFF. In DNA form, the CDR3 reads TGTGCCAGCAGAACCAGGGTGAACACTGAAGCTTTCTTT. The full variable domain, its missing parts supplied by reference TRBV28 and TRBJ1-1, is DVKVTQSSRYLVKRTGEKVFLECVQDMDHENMFWYRQDPGLGLRLIYFSYDVKMKEKGDIPEGYSVSREKKERFSLILESASTNQTSMYLCASRTRVNTEAFFGQGTRLTVV.

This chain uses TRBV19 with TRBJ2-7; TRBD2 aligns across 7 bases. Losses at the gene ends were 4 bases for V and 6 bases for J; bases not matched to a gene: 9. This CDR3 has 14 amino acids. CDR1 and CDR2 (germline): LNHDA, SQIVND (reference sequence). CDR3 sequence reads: CASSSGSISGEQYF. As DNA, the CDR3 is TGTGCCAGTAGTAGCGGGAGCATCTCGGGCGAGCAGTACTTC.

This chain's CDR3 is CASSLDRSTDTQYF. Here the CDR3 DNA reads TGTGCCAGCAGCCTAGACAGGAGCACAGATACGCAGTATTTT. The chain couples TRBV5-4 to TRBJ2-3, with D possibly being TRBD1 (6 bases). V was cut by 4 bases and J by 0 bases, with 9 bases left in between. Germline lookup yields CDR1 SGHNT and CDR2 YYREEE (reference sequence). The CDR3 length is 14 residues.

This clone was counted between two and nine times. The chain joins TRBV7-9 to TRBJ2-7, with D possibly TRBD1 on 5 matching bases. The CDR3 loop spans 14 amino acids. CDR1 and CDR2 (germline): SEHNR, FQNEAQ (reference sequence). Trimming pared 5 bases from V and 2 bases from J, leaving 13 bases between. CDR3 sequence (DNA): TGTGCCAGCAGCCCCGTGGGGCCCGCCTACGAGCAGTACTTC. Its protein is CASSPVGPAYEQYF. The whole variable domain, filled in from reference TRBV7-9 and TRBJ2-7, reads DTGVSQNPRHKITKRGQNVTFRCDPISEHNRLYWYRQTLGQGPEFLTYFQNEAQLEKSRLLSDRFSAERPKGSFSTLEIQRTEQGDSAMYLCASSPVGPAYEQYFGPGTRLTVT.

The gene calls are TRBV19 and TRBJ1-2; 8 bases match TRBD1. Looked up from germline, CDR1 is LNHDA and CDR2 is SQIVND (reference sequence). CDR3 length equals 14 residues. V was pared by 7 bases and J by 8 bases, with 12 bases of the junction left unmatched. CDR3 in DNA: TGTGCCAGTAACTATCCAGGGGGCGCGGGAGGCTACACCTTC. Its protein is CASNYPGGAGGYTF.

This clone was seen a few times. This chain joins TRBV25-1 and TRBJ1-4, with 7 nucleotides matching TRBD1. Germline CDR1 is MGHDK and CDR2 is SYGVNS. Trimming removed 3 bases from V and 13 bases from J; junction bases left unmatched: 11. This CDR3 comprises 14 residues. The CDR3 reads CASSDPSQGIGLFF. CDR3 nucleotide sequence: TGTGCCAGCAGTGACCCCTCACAGGGGATCGGACTGTTTTTT.

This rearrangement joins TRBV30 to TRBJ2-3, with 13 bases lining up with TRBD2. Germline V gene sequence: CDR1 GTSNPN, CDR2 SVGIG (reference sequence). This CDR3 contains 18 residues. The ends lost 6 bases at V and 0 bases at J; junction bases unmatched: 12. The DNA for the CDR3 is TGTGCCTGTCGACTAGCGGGAGGCAAGATAACTAGCACAGATACGCAGTATTTT. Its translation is CACRLAGGKITSTDTQYF.

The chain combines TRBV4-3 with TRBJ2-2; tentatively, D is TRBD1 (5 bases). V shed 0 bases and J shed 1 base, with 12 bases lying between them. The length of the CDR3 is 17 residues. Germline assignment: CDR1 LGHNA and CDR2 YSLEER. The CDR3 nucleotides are TGCGCCAGCAGCCAAGAAGCTAAGGGGTTGAACACCGGGGAGCTGTTTTTT. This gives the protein CASSQEAKGLNTGELFF.

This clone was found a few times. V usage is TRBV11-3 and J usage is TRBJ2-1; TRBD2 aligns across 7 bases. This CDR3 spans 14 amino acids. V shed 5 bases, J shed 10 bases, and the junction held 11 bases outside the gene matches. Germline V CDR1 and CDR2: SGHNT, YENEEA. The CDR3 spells CASSNRGGEGEQFF. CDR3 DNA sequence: TGTGCCAGCAGCAACCGCGGGGGAGAGGGCGAGCAGTTCTTC. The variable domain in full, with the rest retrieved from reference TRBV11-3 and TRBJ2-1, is EAGVVQSPRYKIIEKKQPVAFWCNPISGHNTLYWYLQNLGQGPELLIRYENEEAVDDSQLPKDRFSAERLKGVDSTLKIQPAELGDSAVYLCASSNRGGEGEQFFGPGTRLTVL.

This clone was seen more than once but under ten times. The CDR3 nucleotides read TGTGCCACCAGCAGTGGATTTGGGGGAGGCACTGAAGCTTTCTTT. Encoded protein: CATSSGFGGGTEAFF. The V gene is TRBV15, the J gene TRBJ1-1; possibly TRBD1 for D (5 bases). V lost 3 bases and J lost 4, with 15 bases in between. CDR1 is LNHNV, CDR2 YYDKDF, per germline (reference sequence). This CDR3 contains 15 residues.

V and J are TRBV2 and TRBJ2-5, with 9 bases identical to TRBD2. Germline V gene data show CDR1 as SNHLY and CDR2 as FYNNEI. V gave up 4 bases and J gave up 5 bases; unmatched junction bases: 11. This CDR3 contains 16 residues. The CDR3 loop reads CASSGPWRGGPETQYF. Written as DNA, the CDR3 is TGTGCCAGCAGTGGTCCCTGGCGGGGGGGCCCGGAGACCCAGTACTTC. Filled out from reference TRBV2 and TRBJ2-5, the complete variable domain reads EPEVTQTPSHQVTQMGQEVILRCVPISNHLYFYWYRQILGQKVEFLVSFYNNEISEKSEIFDDQFSVERPDGSNFTLKIRSTKLEDSAMYFCASSGPWRGGPETQYFGPGTRLLVL.

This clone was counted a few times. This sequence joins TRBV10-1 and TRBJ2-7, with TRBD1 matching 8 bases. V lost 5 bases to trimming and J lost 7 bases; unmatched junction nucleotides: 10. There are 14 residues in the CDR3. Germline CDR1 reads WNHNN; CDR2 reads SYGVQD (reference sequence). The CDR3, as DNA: TGCGCCAGCAGTAACCAGGGGGCCGCAGGGGAGCAGTACTTC. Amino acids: CASSNQGAAGEQYF.

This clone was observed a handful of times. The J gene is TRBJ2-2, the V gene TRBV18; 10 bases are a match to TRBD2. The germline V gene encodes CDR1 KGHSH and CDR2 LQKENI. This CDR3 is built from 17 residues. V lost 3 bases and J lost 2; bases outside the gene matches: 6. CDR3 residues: CASSPPGLAVNTGELFF. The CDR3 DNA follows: TGTGCCAGCTCACCCCCAGGACTAGCGGTTAACACCGGGGAGCTGTTTTTT.

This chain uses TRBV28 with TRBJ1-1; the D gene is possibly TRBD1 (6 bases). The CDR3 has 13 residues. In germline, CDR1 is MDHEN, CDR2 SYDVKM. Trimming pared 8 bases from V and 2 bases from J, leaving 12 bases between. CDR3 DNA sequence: TGTGCCAGCGCCGGGACACCCAACACTGAAGCTTTCTTT. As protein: CASAGTPNTEAFF. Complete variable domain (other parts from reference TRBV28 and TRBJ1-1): DVKVTQSSRYLVKRTGEKVFLECVQDMDHENMFWYRQDPGLGLRLIYFSYDVKMKEKGDIPEGYSVSREKKERFSLILESASTNQTSMYLCASAGTPNTEAFFGQGTRLTVV.

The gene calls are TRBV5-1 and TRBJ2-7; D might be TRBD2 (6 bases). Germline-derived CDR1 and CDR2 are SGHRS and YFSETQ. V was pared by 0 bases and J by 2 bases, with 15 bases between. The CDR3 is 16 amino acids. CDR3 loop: CASSLAKGLPPYEQYF. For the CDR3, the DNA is TGCGCCAGCAGCTTGGCCAAGGGACTCCCTCCCTACGAGCAGTACTTC.

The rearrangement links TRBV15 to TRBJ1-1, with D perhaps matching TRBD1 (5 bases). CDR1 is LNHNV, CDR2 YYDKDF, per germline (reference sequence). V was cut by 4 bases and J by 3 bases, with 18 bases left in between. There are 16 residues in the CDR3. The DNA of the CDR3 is TGTGCCACCAGCACCCCCCTAGGCCTAGGGGACACTGAAGCTTTCTTT. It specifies CATSTPLGLGDTEAFF.

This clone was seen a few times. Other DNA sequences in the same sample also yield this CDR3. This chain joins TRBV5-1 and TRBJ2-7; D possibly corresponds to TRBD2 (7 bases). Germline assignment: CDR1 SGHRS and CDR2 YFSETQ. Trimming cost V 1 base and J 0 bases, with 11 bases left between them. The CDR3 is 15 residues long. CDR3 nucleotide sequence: TGCGCCAGCAGCTTGAGGGGAGGGGGCTCCTACGAGCAGTACTTC. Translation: CASSLRGGGSYEQYF.

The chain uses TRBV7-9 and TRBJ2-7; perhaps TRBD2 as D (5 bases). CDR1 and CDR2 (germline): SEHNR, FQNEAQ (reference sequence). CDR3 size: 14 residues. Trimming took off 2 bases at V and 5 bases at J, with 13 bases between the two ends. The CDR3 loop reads CASSLYGRGNEQYF. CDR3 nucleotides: TGTGCCAGCAGCTTATATGGCAGAGGGAACGAGCAGTACTTC.

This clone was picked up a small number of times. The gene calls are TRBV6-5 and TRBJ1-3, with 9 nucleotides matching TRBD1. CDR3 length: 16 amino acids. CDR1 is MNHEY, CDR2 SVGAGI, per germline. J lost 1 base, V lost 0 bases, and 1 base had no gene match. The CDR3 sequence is CASSYSGTGSGNTIYF. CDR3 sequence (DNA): TGTGCCAGCAGTTACTCGGGGACAGGGTCTGGAAACACCATATATTTT.